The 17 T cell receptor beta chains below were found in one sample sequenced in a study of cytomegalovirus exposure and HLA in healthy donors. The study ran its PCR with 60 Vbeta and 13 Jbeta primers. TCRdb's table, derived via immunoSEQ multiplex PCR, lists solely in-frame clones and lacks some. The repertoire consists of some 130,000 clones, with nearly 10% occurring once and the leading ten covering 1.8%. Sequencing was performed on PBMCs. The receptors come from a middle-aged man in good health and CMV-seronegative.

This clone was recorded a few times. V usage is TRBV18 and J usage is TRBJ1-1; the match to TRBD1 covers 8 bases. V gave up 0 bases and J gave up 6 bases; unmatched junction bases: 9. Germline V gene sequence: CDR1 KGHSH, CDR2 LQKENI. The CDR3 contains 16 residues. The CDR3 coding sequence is TGTGCCAGCTCACCACCAAGGGACAGGTTGTGGTCTGAAGCTTTCTTT. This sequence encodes CASSPPRDRLWSEAFF.

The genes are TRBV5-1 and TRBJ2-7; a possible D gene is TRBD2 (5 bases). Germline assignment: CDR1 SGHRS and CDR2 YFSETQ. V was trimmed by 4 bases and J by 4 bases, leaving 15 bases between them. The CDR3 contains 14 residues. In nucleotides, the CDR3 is TGCGCCAGCAGCCAAAGGACTGCCTCTTACGAGCAGTACTTC. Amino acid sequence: CASSQRTASYEQYF.

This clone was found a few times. Here the CDR3 DNA reads TGTGCCAGCAGTGAAGCGCTAGCGGCAGCCTACGAGCAGTACTTC. The encoded protein is CASSEALAAAYEQYF. The V gene is TRBV6-1, the J gene TRBJ2-7; 7 bases map to TRBD2. Germline-derived CDR1 and CDR2 are MNHNS and SASEGT. The CDR3 runs 15 residues. Trimming removed 0 bases from V and 2 bases from J; junction bases left unmatched: 4.

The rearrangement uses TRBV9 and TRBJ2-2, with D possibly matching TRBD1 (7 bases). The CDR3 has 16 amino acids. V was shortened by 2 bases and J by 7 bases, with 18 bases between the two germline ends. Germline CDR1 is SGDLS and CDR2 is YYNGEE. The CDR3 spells CASSVTTQGTGGELFF. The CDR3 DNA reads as TGTGCCAGCAGCGTGACGACACAGGGGACTGGCGGGGAGCTGTTTTTT.

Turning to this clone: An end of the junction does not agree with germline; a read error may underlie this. The CDR3 protein is CASSYSSGATSEKLFF. The DNA for the CDR3 is TGTGCCAGCAGTTACTCATCAGGGGCCACTAGTGAAAAACTGTTTTTT. The chain combines TRBV6-5 with TRBJ1-4, with D possibly TRBD1 on 6 matching bases. The germline gives CDR1 MNHEY, CDR2 SVGAGI. CDR3 length: 16 residues.

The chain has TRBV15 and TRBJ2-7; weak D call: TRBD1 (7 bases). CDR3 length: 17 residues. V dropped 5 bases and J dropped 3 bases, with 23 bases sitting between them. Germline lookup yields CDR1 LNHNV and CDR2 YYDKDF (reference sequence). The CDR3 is CATSPRRRGVVHYEQYF. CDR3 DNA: TGTGCCACCAGCCCCCGTCGCAGGGGGGTGGTTCACTACGAGCAGTACTTC.

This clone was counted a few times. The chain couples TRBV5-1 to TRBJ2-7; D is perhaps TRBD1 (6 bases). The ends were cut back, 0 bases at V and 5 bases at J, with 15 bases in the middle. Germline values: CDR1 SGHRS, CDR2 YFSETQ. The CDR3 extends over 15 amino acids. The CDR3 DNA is TGCGCCAGCAGCTTGGGAGGACAGCCGATCCACGAGCAGTACTTC. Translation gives CASSLGGQPIHEQYF.

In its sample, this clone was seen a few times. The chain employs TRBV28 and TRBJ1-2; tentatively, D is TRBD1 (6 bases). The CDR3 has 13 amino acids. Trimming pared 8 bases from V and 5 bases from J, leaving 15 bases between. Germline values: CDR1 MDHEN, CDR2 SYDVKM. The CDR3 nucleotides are TGTGCCAGCCTGACCGAGGGGGGGTATGGCTACACCTTC. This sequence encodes CASLTEGGYGYTF.

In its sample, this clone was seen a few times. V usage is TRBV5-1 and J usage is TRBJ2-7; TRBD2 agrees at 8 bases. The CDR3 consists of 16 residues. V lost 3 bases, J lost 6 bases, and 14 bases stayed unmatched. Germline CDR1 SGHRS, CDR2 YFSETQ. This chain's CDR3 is CASSSPGTSDVGEQYF. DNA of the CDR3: TGCGCCAGCAGCTCCCCCGGGACTAGTGACGTGGGCGAGCAGTACTTC.

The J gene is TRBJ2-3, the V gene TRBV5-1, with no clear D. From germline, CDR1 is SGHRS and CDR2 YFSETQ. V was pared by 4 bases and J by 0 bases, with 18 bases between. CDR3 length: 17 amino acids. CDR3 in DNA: TGCGCCAGCAGCACGAGCCCAGGCTCAGCTAGCACAGATACGCAGTATTTT. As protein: CASSTSPGSASTDTQYF.

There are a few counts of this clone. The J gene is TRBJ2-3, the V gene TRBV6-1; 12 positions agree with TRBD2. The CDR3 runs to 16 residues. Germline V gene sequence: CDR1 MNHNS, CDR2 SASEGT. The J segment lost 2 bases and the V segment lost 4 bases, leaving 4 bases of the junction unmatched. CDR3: CASSGLAGATTDTQYF. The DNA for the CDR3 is TGTGCCAGCAGTGGACTAGCGGGGGCCACCACAGATACGCAGTATTTT.

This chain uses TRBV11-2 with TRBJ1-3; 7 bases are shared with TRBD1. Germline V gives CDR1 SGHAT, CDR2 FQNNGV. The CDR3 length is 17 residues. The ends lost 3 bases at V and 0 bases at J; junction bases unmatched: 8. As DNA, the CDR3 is TGTGCCAGCAGCTTCGACAGGGTACTCCGCTCTGGAAACACCATATATTTT. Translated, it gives CASSFDRVLRSGNTIYF.

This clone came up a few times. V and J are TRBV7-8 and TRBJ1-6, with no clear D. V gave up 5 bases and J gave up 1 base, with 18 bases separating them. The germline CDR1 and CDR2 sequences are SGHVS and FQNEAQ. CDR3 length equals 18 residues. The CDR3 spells CASSLSWRAGSYNSPLHF. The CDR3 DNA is TGTGCCAGCAGCCTAAGCTGGCGGGCCGGATCCTATAATTCACCCCTCCACTTT.

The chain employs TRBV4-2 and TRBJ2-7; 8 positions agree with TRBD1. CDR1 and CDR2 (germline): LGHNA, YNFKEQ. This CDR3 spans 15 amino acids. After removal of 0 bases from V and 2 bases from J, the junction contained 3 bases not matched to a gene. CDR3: CASSQDETGAYEQYF. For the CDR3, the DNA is TGTGCCAGCAGCCAAGATGAGACAGGGGCCTACGAGCAGTACTTC.

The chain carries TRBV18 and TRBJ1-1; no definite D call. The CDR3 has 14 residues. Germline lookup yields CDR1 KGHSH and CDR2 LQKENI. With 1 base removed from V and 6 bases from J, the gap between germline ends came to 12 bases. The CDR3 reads CASSPREGLSEAFF. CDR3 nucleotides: TGTGCCAGCTCACCACGAGAGGGTTTATCTGAAGCTTTCTTT.

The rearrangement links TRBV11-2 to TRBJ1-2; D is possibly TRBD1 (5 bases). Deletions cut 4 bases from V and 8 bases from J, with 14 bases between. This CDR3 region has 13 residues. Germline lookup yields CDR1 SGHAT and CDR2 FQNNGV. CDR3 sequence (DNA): TGTGCCAGCAGCTCCCCCCTGGGGGGAGGCTACACCTTC. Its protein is CASSSPLGGGYTF.

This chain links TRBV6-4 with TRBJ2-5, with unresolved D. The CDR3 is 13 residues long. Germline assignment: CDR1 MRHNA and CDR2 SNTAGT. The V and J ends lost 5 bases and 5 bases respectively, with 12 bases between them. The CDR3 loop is CASSQDSRETQYF. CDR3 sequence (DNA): TGTGCCAGCAGTCAAGATTCCCGGGAGACCCAGTACTTC.